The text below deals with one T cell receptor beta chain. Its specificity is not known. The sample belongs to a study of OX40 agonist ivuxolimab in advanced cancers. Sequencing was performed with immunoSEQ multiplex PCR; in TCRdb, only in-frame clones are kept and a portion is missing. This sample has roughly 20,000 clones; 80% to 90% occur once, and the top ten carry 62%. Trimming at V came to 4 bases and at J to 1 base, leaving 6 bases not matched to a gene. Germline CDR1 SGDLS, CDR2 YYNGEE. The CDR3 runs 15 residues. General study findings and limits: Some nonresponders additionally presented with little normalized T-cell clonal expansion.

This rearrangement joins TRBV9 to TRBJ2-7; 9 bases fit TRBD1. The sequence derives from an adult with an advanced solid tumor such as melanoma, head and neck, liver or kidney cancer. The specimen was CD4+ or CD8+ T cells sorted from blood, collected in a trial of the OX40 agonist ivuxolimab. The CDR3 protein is CASSKTGGRSYEQYF. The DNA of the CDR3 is TGTGCCAGCAGCAAGACAGGGGGTCGGTCCTACGAGCAGTACTTC.